This T cell receptor (beta chain) was profiled in a study of cytomegalovirus exposure and HLA in healthy donors. Whole-study results and caveats: From TCR beta sequences, most subjects' HLA-A and HLA-B alleles were reportedly predicted accurately. In a later analysis, 15,000 to 20,000 TCR beta sequences were associated with HLA alleles at 0.05 false discovery rate.

The PCR had 60 Vbeta and 13 Jbeta primers. Clones were sequenced by immunoSEQ multiplex PCR, and TCRdb holds only the in-frame ones, with some missing. The sample includes approximately 200,000 clones, around 85% of them seen just once. V was clipped by 6 bases and J by 6 bases; unmatched bases: 6. The CDR3 length is 13 residues. The germline V gene has CDR1 ENHRY and CDR2 SYGVKD. This clone turned up a few times. Antigen specificity is unknown. Other DNA sequences of this sample code for an identical CDR3. The chain joins TRBV10-3 to TRBJ1-2, with 8 bases fitting TRBD1. The receptor was isolated from a girl aged 2 to 10 in good health and CMV-seronegative. Input material: PBMCs. The CDR3 reads CAISGQGGDGYTF. The CDR3 DNA reads as TGTGCCATCAGCGGACAGGGTGGCGATGGCTACACCTTC.